The present TCR beta chain was sequenced within a study of human T cells and chemical hapten exposure. Whole-study context: Cases of alopecia areata, totalis or universalis occurred in a predominantly female patient group.

This clonotype appeared a few times. The ends were cut back, 7 bases at V and 8 bases at J, with 18 bases in the middle. Germline CDR1 reads MNHEY; CDR2 reads SVGEGT. CDR3 size: 14 residues. TCRdb re-called the RACE reads with MiXCR, one entry per CDR3 protein. The sample records roughly 160,000 distinct CDR3 sequences, approximately 15% being singletons. Specified time point: patch test 1, 2 weeks after DPC sensitization. This sample's treatment: therapeutic diphenylcyclopropenone sensitization with weekly scalp DPC. The genes are TRBV6-2 or TRBV6-3 and TRBJ2-1; TRBD1 or TRBD2 may be the D gene (6 bases each). This specimen consisted of whole blood, obtained in connection with sensitization to the hapten diphenylcyclopropenone (DPC). This TCR derives from a woman aged 25 to 39 with alopecia areata. Some clones in this sample may be carry-over from other donors' samples. The CDR3: CASTQGAGRHEQFF. Written as DNA, the CDR3 is TGTGCCAGCACACAGGGCGCAGGGAGGCATGAGCAGTTCTTC.